The 13 T cell receptor beta chains in this list originate from one sample, sequenced in a study of identical twins. Using its own MiXCR run on the 5' RACE reads, TCRdb lists one record per CDR3 protein. This table holds 200,000 to 250,000 distinct CDR3 sequences, 7% found once. Separately, the same data were catalogued under a study of yellow fever vaccine responses in identical twins.

Sample: memory (CD45RO+) T cells sorted from blood. The receptors shown here come from a woman under 30 in good health.

This clonotype was observed a single time. The chain combines TRBV24-1 with TRBJ2-7; 7 bases map to TRBD2. V dropped 3 bases and J dropped 6; count of bases not matched to a gene: 10. The CDR3 contains 15 residues. Germline CDR1 is KGHDR and CDR2 is SFDVKD. CDR3 amino acids: CATSDAGLPRGEQYF. The CDR3 region has the DNA TGTGCCACCAGTGATGCGGGACTACCTAGGGGCGAGCAGTACTTC.

This clonotype has more than one count but fewer than ten. The V gene is TRBV6-1, the J gene TRBJ1-5; TRBD1 is a possible D gene (5 bases). The CDR3 is made up of 15 amino acids. Per germline, CDR1 MNHNS and CDR2 SASEGT. V was clipped by 0 bases and J by 4 bases, with 10 bases between them. The CDR3 region has the DNA TGTGCCAGCAGTGAAGCTTCACAGGTGAATCAGCCCCAGCATTTT. Translating gives CASSEASQVNQPQHF.

In its sample, this clonotype was seen many times. The rearrangement uses TRBV14 and TRBJ2-3, with 7 bases identical to TRBD2. The CDR3 has 19 amino acids. The germline CDR1 and CDR2 sequences are SGHDN and FVKESK. With V trimmed by 0 bases and J by 5 bases, 17 bases remained unmatched. CDR3 DNA sequence: TGTGCCAGCAGCCAAGATTCATGGGATACTAGCGCCCCACGAGATACGCAGTATTTT. This codes for CASSQDSWDTSAPRDTQYF.

This clonotype was recorded at least ten times. The V gene is TRBV20-1, the J gene TRBJ2-5; D is unresolved. In germline, CDR1 is DFQATT, CDR2 SNEGSKA (reference sequence). CDR3 length equals 13 residues. The V gene lost 2 bases and the J gene lost 5 bases, with 12 bases spanning the gap. The CDR3 DNA is TGCAGTGCTAGATGGCAGTGGACGGAGACCCAGTACTTC. It yields the protein CSARWQWTETQYF.

V is TRBV10-2 and J is TRBJ2-1; 11 bases agree with TRBD2. Germline V gene data show CDR1 as WSHSY and CDR2 as SAAADI. The J segment lost 6 bases and the V segment lost 3 bases, leaving 4 bases of the junction unmatched. CDR3 length: 15 residues. The CDR3 loop reads CASSEGTSGPNEQFF. DNA of the CDR3: TGCGCCAGCAGTGAAGGGACTAGCGGTCCCAATGAGCAGTTCTTC.

V is TRBV5-6 and J is TRBJ2-3, with unresolved D. The CDR3 has 15 amino acids. Per germline, CDR1 SGHDT and CDR2 YYEEEE. V was trimmed by 0 bases and J by 1 base, leaving 9 bases between them. The DNA for the CDR3 is TGTGCCAGCAGCTTGGATTCTTTCGGCACAGATACGCAGTATTTT. This sequence encodes CASSLDSFGTDTQYF.

This clonotype was recorded many times. V is TRBV20-1 and J is TRBJ1-1; TRBD1 might be the D (5 bases). From germline, CDR1 is DFQATT and CDR2 SNEGSKA (reference sequence). The CDR3 has 17 amino acids. V shed 0 bases and J shed 3 bases, with 20 bases lying between them. CDR3 loop: CSAREGWGNGWDTEAFF. CDR3 nucleotide sequence: TGCAGTGCTAGAGAGGGTTGGGGGAATGGGTGGGACACTGAAGCTTTCTTT.

This chain connects TRBV5-5 to TRBJ2-1; D possibly corresponds to TRBD2 (6 bases). The germline V and J ends were trimmed by 5 bases and 5 bases, with 11 bases remaining between them. Germline lookup yields CDR1 SGHKS and CDR2 YYEKEE (reference sequence). The CDR3 consists of 13 residues. The CDR3 nucleotides read TGTGCCAGCAGTTGGACTAAGGACAATGAGCAGTTCTTC. It encodes CASSWTKDNEQFF.

In this sample, this clonotype turned up a few times. V usage is TRBV19 and J usage is TRBJ2-1; 13 bases align to TRBD2. Trimming removed 1 base from V and 6 bases from J; junction bases left unmatched: 6. The V gene's germline CDR1 is LNHDA and CDR2 SQIVND (reference sequence). The CDR3 is 17 residues long. The CDR3 nucleotides are TGTGCCAGTAGTATAGCCCAGACTAGCGGGAGGATCAATGAGCAGTTCTTC. Protein sequence: CASSIAQTSGRINEQFF.

This clonotype was observed a few times. V usage is TRBV20-1 and J usage is TRBJ2-3, with 7 bases that match TRBD2. V shed 1 base and J 5 bases; nucleotides not matched to a gene: 12. Looked up from germline, CDR1 is DFQATT and CDR2 is SNEGSKA (reference sequence). CDR3 length: 16 amino acids. DNA of the CDR3: TGCAGTGCTAGAGTGTGGGAGGGCACTTTTTTAGATACGCAGTATTTT. Translated, it gives CSARVWEGTFLDTQYF.

Only a few counts were recorded for this clonotype. The rearrangement links TRBV6-2 or TRBV6-3 to TRBJ1-1; 9 nucleotides align to TRBD1. J was trimmed by 5 bases and V by 7 bases; bases with no gene match: 8. Germline CDR1 is MNHEY and CDR2 is SVGEGT. The CDR3 length is 14 residues. As DNA, the CDR3 is TGTGCCAGCATCCCACAGGGGGCAAGTACTGAAGCTTTCTTT. Translated: CASIPQGASTEAFF.

This clonotype was found many times. This chain joins TRBV4-1 and TRBJ1-5, with 9 bases identical to TRBD1. The germline V gene has CDR1 MGHRA and CDR2 YSYEKL. The CDR3 length is 15 residues. V lost 4 bases to trimming and J lost 6 bases; unmatched junction nucleotides: 7. The CDR3 bases are TGCGCCAGCAGCCGAGGACAGGGGCCCCGTCAGCCCCAGCATTTT. Translation: CASSRGQGPRQPQHF.

This clonotype was counted many times. V usage is TRBV4-1 and J usage is TRBJ1-5; no reliable D call. Germline V gene sequence: CDR1 MGHRA, CDR2 YSYEKL. This CDR3 contains 14 residues. The V end was cut by 4 bases, the J end by 6 bases, with 13 bases between. CDR3: CASSLNGRSQPQHF. The CDR3 coding sequence is TGCGCCAGCAGCCTTAATGGGCGGAGTCAGCCCCAGCATTTT.